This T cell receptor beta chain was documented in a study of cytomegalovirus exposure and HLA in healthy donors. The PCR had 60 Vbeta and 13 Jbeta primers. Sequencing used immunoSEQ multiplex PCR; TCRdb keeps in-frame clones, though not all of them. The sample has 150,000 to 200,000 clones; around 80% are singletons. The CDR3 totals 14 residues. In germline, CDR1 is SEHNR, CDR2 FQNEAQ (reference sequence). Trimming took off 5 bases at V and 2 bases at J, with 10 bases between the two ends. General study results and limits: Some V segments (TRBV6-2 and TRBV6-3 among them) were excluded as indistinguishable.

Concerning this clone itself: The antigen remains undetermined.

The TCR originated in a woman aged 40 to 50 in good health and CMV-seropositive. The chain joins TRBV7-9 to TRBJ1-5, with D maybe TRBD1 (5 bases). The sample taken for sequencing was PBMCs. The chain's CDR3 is CASSQPGGNQPQHF. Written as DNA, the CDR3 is TGTGCCAGCAGCCAGCCGGGGGGCAATCAGCCCCAGCATTTT.